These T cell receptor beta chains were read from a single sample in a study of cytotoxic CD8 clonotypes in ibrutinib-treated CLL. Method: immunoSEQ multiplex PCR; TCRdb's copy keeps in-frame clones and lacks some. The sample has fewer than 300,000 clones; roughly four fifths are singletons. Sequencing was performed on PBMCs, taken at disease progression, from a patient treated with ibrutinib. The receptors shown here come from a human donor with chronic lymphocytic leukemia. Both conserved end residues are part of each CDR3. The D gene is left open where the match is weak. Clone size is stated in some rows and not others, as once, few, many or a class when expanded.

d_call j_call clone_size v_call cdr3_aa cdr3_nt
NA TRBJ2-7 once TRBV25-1 CASIAPISYEQYF TGTGCCAGCATAGCCCCAATCTCCTACGAGCAGTACTTC
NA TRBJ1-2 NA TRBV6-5 CASSPSFGGYTF TGTGCCAGCAGTCCCAGCTTCGGTGGCTACACCTTC
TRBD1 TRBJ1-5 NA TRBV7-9 CASSFQPLGQRNQPQHF TGTGCCAGCAGCTTCCAACCCCTGGGACAGAGAAATCAGCCCCAGCATTTT
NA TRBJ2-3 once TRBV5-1 CASVNREGQEDTQYF TGCGCCAGCGTCAATCGCGAGGGGCAGGAGGATACGCAGTATTTT
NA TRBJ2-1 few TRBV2 CASKGRTKFF TGTGCCAGCAAGGGACGGACTAAGTTCTTC
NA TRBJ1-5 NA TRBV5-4 CASSEGSQPQHF TGTGCCAGCAGCGAAGGGAGTCAGCCCCAGCATTTT
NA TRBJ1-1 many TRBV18 CASSPTAASLNTEAFF TGTGCCAGCTCACCAACGGCGGCTTCATTGAACACTGAAGCTTTCTTT
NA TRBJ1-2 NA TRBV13 CASSPTRPTPGYGYTF TGTGCCAGCAGCCCAACGAGACCGACCCCGGGCTATGGCTACACCTTC
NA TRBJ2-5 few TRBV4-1 CASSQDGGWPGYF TGCGCCAGCAGCCAAGATGGGGGCTGGCCGGGGTACTTC
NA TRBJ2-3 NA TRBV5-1 CASSLTGLNTDTQYF TGCGCCAGCAGCTTGACCGGACTTAACACAGATACGCAGTATTTT
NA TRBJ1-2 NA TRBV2 CASSVGGFDGYTF TGTGCCAGCAGTGTCGGGGGGTTTGATGGCTACACCTTC
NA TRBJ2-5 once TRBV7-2 CASSSGNSETQYF TGTGCCAGCAGCTCAGGGAATTCAGAGACCCAGTACTTC
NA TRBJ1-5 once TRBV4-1 CASSQDGLGYQPQHF TGCGCCAGCAGCCAAGATGGTTTGGGTTATCAGCCCCAGCATTTT
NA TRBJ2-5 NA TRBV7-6 CASSLASETQYF TGTGCCAGCAGCTTAGCGTCGGAGACCCAGTACTTC
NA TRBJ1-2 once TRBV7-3 CASSLGQGGYGYTF TGTGCCAGCAGCCTCGGCCAGGGAGGCTATGGCTACACCTTC
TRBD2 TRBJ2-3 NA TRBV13 CASSPGLAEGRTDTQYF TGTGCCAGCAGCCCGGGACTAGCGGAGGGTAGGACAGATACGCAGTATTTT
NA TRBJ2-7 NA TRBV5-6 CASSLLGPRPYEQYF TGTGCCAGCAGCTTGTTGGGGCCGAGGCCCTACGAGCAGTACTTC
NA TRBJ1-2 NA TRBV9 CASSVVGPTAGYTF TGTGCCAGCAGCGTAGTAGGCCCTACCGCTGGCTACACCTTC
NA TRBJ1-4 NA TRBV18 CASSPQPGSNEKLFF TGTGCCAGCTCACCACAGCCGGGTTCTAATGAAAAACTGTTTTTT
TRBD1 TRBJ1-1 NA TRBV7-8 CASSREGAGNTEAFF TGTGCCAGCAGCCGAGAGGGGGCGGGGAACACTGAAGCTTTCTTT
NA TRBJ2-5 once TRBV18 CASSGPGEETQYF TGTGCCAGCTCAGGCCCAGGGGAAGAGACCCAGTACTTC
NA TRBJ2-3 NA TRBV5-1 CASSLYISDTQYF TGCGCCAGCAGCTTGTACATCTCAGATACGCAGTATTTT
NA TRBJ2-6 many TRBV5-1 CASSLPSSGANVLTF TGCGCCAGCAGCTTGCCCAGCTCTGGGGCCAACGTCCTGACTTTC
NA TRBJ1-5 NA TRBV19 CASSRDGPLNQPQHF TGTGCCAGTAGTAGAGACGGTCCTCTCAATCAGCCCCAGCATTTT
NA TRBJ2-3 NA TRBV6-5 CASNKGGAVDTQYF TGTGCCAGCAATAAGGGGGGCGCCGTCGATACGCAGTATTTT
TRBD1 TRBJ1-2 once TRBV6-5 CASSSQGDGYTF TGTGCCAGCAGTAGCCAGGGGGATGGCTACACCTTC
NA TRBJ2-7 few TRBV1 CTSSQGALNEQYF TGCACCAGCAGCCAAGGGGCTCTCAACGAGCAGTACTTC
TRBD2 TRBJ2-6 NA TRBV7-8 CASSPGGFSGANVLTF TGTGCCAGCAGCCCGGGAGGGTTCTCTGGGGCCAACGTCCTGACTTTC
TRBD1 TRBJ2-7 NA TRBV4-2 CASSQEGQGAGEQYF TGTGCCAGCAGCCAAGAAGGACAGGGGGCGGGGGAGCAGTACTTC
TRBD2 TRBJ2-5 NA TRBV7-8 CASSFETSGEVGTQYF TGTGCCAGCAGCTTTGAAACTAGCGGGGAGGTCGGGACCCAGTACTTC
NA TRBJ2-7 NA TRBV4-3 CASSQATAGEQYF TGCGCCAGCAGCCAAGCGACAGCGGGCGAGCAGTACTTC
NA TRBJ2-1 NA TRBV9 CASSATIAEQFF TGTGCCAGCAGCGCGACTATTGCCGAGCAGTTCTTC
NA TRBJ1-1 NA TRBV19 CASFHSLNTEAFF TGTGCCAGTTTCCATAGCCTGAACACTGAAGCTTTCTTT
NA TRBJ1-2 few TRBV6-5 CASSYSPGIYGYTF TGTGCCAGCAGTTACTCGCCCGGGATCTATGGCTACACCTTC